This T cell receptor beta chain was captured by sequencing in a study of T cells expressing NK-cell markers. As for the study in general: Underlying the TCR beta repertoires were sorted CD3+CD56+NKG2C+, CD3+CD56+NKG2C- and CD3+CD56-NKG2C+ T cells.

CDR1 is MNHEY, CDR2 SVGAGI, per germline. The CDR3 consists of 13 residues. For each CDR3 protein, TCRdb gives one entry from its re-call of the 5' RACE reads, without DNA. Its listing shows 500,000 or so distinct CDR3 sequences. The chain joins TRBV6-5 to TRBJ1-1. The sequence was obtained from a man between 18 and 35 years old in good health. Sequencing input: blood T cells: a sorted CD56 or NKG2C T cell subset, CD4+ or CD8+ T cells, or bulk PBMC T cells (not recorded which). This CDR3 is CASSSGRDTEAFF.